The clone carrying this TCR beta chain has just a few counts. Its target is not known. This record belongs to a study of T-cell memory formation after mild COVID-19. Across the study: TCR clusters mostly belonged to single donors.

TCRdb processed the 5' RACE reads anew with MiXCR; each CDR3 protein has one entry. Of some 180,000 distinct CDR3 sequences in the sample, about 18% were seen once. Study findings and constraints: Researchers could not confirm that second-wave clones peaking on day 37 targeted SARS-CoV-2. Clones that contracted from day 15 to 85 had balanced CD4/CD8; later expanders were CD4+ biased.

The CDR3 runs to 13 residues. Trimming took off 4 bases at V and 0 bases at J, with 4 bases between the two ends. The V gene's germline CDR1 is MNHEY and CDR2 SMNVEV (reference sequence). Material for sequencing was PBMCs or a T cell subset sorted from them (not recorded which). The genes are TRBV27 and TRBJ1-5, with unresolved D. The clonotype originates from a man between 18 and 35 years old who had mild COVID-19 (a few samples of this study predate the infection). Cell type and time point are not known. The CDR3 loop reads CASSWNSNQPQHF. The CDR3 region has the DNA TGTGCCAGCAGTTGGAATAGCAATCAGCCCCAGCATTTT.